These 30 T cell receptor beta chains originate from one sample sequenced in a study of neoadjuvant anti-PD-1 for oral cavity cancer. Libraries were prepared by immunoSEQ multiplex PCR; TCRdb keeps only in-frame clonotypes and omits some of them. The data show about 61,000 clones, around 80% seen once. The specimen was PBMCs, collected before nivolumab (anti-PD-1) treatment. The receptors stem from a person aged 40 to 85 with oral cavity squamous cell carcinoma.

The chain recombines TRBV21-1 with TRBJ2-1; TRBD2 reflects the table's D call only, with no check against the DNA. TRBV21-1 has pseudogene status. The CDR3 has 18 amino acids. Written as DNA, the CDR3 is TGTGCCAGCAGCAAAAGGTTTAGCGGGAGGCCCCGCTACAATGAGCAGTTCTTC. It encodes CASSKRFSGRPRYNEQFF.

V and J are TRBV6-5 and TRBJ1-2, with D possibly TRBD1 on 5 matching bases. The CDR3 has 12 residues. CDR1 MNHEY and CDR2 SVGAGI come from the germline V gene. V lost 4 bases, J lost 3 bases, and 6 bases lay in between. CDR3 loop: CASSWGDYGYTF. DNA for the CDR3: TGTGCCAGCAGTTGGGGGGACTATGGCTACACCTTC.

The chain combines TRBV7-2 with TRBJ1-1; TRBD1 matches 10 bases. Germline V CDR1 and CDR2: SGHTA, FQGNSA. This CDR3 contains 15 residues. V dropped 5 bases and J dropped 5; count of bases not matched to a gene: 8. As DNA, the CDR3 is TGTGCCAGCAGCCACGAGGGGACAGGGGTTACTGAAGCTTTCTTT. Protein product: CASSHEGTGVTEAFF.

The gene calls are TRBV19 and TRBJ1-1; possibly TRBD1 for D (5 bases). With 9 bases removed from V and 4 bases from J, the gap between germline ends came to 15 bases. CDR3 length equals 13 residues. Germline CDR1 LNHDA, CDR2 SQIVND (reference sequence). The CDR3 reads CASRSQASTEAFF. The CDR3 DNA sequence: TGTGCCAGCCGTTCACAGGCGAGCACTGAAGCTTTCTTT.

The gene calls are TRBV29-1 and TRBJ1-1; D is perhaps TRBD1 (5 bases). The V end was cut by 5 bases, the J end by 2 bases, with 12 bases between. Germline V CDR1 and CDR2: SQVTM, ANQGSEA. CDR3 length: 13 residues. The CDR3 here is CSVLPTANTEAFF. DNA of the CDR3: TGCAGCGTTCTCCCGACAGCAAACACTGAAGCTTTCTTT.

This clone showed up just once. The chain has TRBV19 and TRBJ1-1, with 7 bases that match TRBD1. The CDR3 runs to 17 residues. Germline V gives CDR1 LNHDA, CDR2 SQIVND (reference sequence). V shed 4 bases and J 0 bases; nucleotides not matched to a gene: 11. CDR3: CASSTETGQVMNTEAFF. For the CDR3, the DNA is TGTGCCAGTAGTACTGAAACCGGACAGGTTATGAACACTGAAGCTTTCTTT.

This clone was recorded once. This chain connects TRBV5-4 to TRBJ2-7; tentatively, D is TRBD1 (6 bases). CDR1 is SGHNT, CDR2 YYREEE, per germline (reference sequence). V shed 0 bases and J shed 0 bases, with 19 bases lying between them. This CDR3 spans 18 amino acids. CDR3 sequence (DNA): TGTGCCAGCAGCTTGGACATCCCCGGTGGGGGCCGCTCCTACGAGCAGTACTTC. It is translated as CASSLDIPGGGRSYEQYF.

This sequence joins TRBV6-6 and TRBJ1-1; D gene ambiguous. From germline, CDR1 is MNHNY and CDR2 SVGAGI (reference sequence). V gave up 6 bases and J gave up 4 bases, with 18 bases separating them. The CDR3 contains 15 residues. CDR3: CASSDLGRRVTEAFF. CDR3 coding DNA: TGTGCCAGCAGCGATTTAGGGAGGCGTGTCACTGAAGCTTTCTTT.

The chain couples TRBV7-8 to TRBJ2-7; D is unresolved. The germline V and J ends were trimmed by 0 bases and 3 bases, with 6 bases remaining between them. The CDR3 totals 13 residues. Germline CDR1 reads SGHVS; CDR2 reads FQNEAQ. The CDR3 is CASSLAQFYEQYF. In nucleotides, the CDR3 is TGTGCCAGCAGCTTAGCGCAGTTCTACGAGCAGTACTTC.

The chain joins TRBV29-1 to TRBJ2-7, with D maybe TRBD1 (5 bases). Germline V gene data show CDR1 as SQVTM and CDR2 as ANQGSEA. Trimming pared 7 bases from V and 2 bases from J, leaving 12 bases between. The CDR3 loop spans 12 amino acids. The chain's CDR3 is CSGRKGTYEQYF. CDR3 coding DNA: TGCAGCGGGAGAAAGGGGACCTACGAGCAGTACTTC.

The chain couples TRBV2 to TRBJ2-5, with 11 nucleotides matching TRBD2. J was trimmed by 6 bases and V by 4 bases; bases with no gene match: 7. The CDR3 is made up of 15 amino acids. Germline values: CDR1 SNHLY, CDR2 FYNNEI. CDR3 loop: CASSVVTSGAKTQYF. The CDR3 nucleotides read TGTGCCAGCAGTGTGGTGACTAGCGGGGCGAAGACCCAGTACTTC. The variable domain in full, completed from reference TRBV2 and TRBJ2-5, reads EPEVTQTPSHQVTQMGQEVILRCVPISNHLYFYWYRQILGQKVEFLVSFYNNEISEKSEIFDDQFSVERPDGSNFTLKIRSTKLEDSAMYFCASSVVTSGAKTQYFGPGTRLLVL.

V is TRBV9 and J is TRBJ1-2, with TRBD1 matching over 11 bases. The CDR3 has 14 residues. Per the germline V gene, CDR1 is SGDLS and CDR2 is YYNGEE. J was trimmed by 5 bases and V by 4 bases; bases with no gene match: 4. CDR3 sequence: CASSPGTGGYGYTF. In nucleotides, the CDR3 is TGTGCCAGCAGCCCCGGGACAGGGGGGTATGGCTACACCTTC.

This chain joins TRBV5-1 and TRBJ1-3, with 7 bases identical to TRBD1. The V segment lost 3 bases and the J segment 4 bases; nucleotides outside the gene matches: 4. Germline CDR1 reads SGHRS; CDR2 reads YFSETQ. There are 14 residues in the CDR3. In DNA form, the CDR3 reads TGCGCCAGCAGCTCGGGGACAGCCGGAAACACCATATATTTT. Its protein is CASSSGTAGNTIYF.

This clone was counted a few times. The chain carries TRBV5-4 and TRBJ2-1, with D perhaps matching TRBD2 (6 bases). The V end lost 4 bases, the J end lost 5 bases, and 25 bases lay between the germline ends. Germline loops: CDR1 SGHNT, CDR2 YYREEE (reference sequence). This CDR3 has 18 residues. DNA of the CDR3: TGTGCCAGCAGCCCGGCTCTGGCCGGGGGAGCCGTTAACAATGAGCAGTTCTTC. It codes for CASSPALAGGAVNNEQFF.

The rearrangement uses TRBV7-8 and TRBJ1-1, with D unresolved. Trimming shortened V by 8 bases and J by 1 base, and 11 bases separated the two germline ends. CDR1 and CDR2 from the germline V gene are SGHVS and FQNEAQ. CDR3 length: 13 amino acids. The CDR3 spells CASRRASNTEAFF. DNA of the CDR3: TGTGCCAGCCGAAGGGCTTCGAACACTGAAGCTTTCTTT.

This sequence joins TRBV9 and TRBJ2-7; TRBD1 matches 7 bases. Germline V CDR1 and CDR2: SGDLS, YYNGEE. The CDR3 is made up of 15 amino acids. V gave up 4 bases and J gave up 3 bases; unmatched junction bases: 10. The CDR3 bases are TGTGCCAGCAGCCCATATATGGACAGGAACTACGAGCAGTACTTC. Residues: CASSPYMDRNYEQYF.

The chain's CDR3 is CASSLEEGRQNTEAFF. For the CDR3, the DNA is TGTGCCAGCAGCTTGGAAGAGGGGCGCCAGAACACTGAAGCTTTCTTT. The chain joins TRBV5-5 to TRBJ1-1; perhaps TRBD1 as D (5 bases). This CDR3 has 16 amino acids. The V gene's germline CDR1 is SGHKS and CDR2 YYEKEE (reference sequence). Trimming took 0 bases from V and 1 from J, leaving 13 bases between them.

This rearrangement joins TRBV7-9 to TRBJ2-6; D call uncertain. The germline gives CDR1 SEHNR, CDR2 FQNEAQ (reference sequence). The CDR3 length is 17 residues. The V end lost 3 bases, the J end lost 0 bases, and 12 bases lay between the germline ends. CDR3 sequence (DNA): TGTGCCAGCAGCTTTGATACACAGTCCTCTGGGGCCAACGTCCTGACTTTC. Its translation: CASSFDTQSSGANVLTF.

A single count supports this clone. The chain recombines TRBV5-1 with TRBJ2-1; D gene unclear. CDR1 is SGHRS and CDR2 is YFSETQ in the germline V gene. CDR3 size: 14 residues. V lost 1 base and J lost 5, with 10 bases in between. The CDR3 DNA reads TGCGCCAGCAGCTTGTCCGGCCAGAACAATGAGCAGTTCTTC. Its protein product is CASSLSGQNNEQFF.

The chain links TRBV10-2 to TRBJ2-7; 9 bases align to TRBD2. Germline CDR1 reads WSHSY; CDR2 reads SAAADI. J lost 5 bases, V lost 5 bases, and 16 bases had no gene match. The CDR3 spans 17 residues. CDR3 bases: TGCGCCAGCAGTCTGATCGGGGGAGCGGGAGGAGTTGACGAGCAGTACTTC. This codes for CASSLIGGAGGVDEQYF.

The CDR3: CASSLNIQETQYF. The DNA of the CDR3 is TGCGCCAGCAGCTTGAATATACAAGAGACCCAGTACTTC. The gene calls are TRBV5-1 and TRBJ2-5; D not certain. The CDR3 has 13 residues. Per germline, CDR1 SGHRS and CDR2 YFSETQ. V gave up 1 base and J gave up 2 bases, with 6 bases separating them. Full variable domain (rest looked up from reference TRBV5-1 and TRBJ2-5): KAGVTQTPRYLIKTRGQQVTLSCSPISGHRSVSWYQQTPGQGLQFLFEYFSETQRNKGNFPGRFSGRQFSNSRSEMNVSTLELGDSALYLCASSLNIQETQYFGPGTRLLVL.

The CDR3 sequence: CASSLRVAGGTDTQYF. The CDR3 DNA follows: TGCGCCAGCAGCTTGAGGGTAGCGGGGGGCACAGATACGCAGTATTTT. The chain links TRBV5-1 to TRBJ2-3, with 9 bases lining up with TRBD2. Germline V gene lookup returns CDR1 SGHRS and CDR2 YFSETQ. The trim removed 1 base at V and 1 base at J, leaving 4 bases unmatched. This CDR3 has 16 residues.

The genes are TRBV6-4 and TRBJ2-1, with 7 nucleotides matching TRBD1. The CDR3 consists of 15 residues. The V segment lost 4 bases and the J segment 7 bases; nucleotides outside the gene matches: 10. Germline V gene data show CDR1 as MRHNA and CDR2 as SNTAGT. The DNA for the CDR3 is TGTGCCAGCAGTGTTCTCTCAGGGGGAATGAATGAGCAGTTCTTC. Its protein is CASSVLSGGMNEQFF.

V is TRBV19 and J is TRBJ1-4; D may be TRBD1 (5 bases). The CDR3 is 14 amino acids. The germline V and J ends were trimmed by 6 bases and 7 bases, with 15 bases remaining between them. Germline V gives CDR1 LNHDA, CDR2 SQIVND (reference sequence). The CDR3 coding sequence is TGTGCCAGTAGGGTCACAGGACGGGGTGAAAAACTGTTTTTT. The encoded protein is CASRVTGRGEKLFF.

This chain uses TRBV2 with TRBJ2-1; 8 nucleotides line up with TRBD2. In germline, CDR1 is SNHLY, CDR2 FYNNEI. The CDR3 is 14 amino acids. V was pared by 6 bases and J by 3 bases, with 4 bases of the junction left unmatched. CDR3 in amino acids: CASRRLASYNEQFF. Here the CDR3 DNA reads TGTGCCAGCAGGAGACTAGCGAGCTACAATGAGCAGTTCTTC.

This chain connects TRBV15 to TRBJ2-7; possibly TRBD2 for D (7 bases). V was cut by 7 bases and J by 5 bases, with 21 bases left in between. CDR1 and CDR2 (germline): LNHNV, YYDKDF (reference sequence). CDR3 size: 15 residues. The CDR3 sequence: CATKGGDAGANEQYF. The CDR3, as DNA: TGTGCCACCAAGGGGGGTGACGCGGGAGCGAACGAGCAGTACTTC. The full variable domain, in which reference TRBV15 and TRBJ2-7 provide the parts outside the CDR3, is DAMVIQNPRYQVTQFGKPVTLSCSQTLNHNVMYWYQQKSSQAPKLLFHYYDKDFNNEADTPDNFQSRRPNTSFCFLDIRSPGLGDTAMYLCATKGGDAGANEQYFGPGTRLTVT.

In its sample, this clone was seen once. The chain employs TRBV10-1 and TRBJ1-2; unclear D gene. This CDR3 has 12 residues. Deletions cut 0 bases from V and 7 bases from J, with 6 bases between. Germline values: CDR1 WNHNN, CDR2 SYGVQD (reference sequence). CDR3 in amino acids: CASSESGAGYTF. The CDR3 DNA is TGCGCCAGCAGTGAGTCTGGAGCTGGCTACACCTTC.

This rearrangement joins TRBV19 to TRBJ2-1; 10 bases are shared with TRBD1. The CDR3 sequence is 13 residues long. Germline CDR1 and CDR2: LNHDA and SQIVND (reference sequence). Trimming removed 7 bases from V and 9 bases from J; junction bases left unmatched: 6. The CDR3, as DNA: TGTGCCAGTATGGGGACAGGGGCGCGTGAGCAGTTCTTC. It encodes CASMGTGAREQFF.

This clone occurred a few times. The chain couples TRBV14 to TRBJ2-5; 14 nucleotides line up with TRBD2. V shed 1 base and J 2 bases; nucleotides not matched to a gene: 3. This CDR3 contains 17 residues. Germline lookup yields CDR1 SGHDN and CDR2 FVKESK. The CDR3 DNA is TGTGCCAGCAGCCAAGGGGGACTAGCGGGAGCACAAGAGACCCAGTACTTC. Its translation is CASSQGGLAGAQETQYF.

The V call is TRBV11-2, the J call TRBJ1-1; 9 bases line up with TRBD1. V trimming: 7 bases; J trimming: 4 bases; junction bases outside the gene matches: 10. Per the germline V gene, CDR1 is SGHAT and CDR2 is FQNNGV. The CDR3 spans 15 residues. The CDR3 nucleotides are TGTGCCAGCAACCTGGACAGGGGAGGAATCACTGAAGCTTTCTTT. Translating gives CASNLDRGGITEAFF.